One and the same sample provided the 16 T cell receptor beta chains below, sequenced in a study of T cells after yellow fever vaccination. TCRdb reprocessed the 5' RACE reads with MiXCR, giving one entry per CDR3 protein. There are 300,000 to 350,000 distinct CDR3 sequences in the sample; over 3.5% occur only once, and just under 20% lies in the top ten. The sequenced sample was PBMCs, obtained 15 days after the yellow fever booster vaccination. Receptors were obtained from a man between 18 and 29 years old who received the YFV17D yellow fever vaccine.

At least ten counts were recorded for this clonotype. V usage is TRBV7-3 and J usage is TRBJ2-3; weak D call: TRBD2 (8 bases). The CDR3 totals 16 residues. The germline V and J ends were trimmed by 5 bases and 3 bases, with 18 bases remaining between them. CDR1 is SGHTA, CDR2 FQGTGA, per germline. Here the CDR3 DNA reads TGTGCCAGCAGCCAGGGGGGACTAGGAATTACAGATACGCAGTATTTT. It is translated as CASSQGGLGITDTQYF. The full variable domain, its missing parts supplied by reference TRBV7-3 and TRBJ2-3, is GAGVSQTPSNKVTEKGKYVELRCDPISGHTALYWYRQSLGQGPEFLIYFQGTGAADDSGLPNDRFFAVRPEGSVSTLKIQRTERGDSAVYLCASSQGGLGITDTQYFGPGTRLTVL.

The CDR3 reads CASSQGLSGNTIYF. The CDR3 coding sequence is TGTGCCAGCAGCCAGGGACTCTCTGGAAACACCATATATTTT. The genes are TRBV14 and TRBJ1-3; perhaps TRBD1 as D (5 bases). The CDR3 spans 14 residues. CDR1 is SGHDN, CDR2 FVKESK, per germline. The V end lost 3 bases, the J end lost 0 bases, and 6 bases lay between the germline ends.

V usage is TRBV5-4 and J usage is TRBJ2-5; D tentatively reads TRBD1 or TRBD2 (5 bases each). V was pared by 1 base and J by 5 bases, with 15 bases between. The CDR3 extends over 15 amino acids. Germline lookup yields CDR1 SGHNT and CDR2 YYREEE (reference sequence). The DNA of the CDR3 is TGTGCCAGCAGCTTGATGGGGGTTTTTGCGGAGACCCAGTACTTC. Translated, it gives CASSLMGVFAETQYF.

This clonotype has at least ten counts. The chain combines TRBV18 with TRBJ1-1; D is undetermined. Deletions cut 2 bases from V and 1 base from J, with 11 bases between. The CDR3 runs 15 residues. Germline values: CDR1 KGHSH, CDR2 LQKENI. The CDR3 loop is CASSPRSQRNTEAFF. The CDR3 DNA follows: TGTGCCAGCTCACCAAGGTCACAGCGGAACACTGAAGCTTTCTTT.

J is TRBJ2-3 and V is TRBV6-2 or TRBV6-3; D unresolved. The CDR3 is made up of 13 amino acids. Germline V gene sequence: CDR1 MNHEY, CDR2 SVGEGT. V dropped 2 bases and J dropped 3 bases, with 6 bases sitting between them. As DNA, the CDR3 is TGTGCCAGCAGTTACCTTTTGACAGATACGCAGTATTTT. Its protein is CASSYLLTDTQYF.

This clonotype was counted at least ten times. CDR3 sequence (DNA): TGTGCCAGCAGTTACTCAGGGGGTCAAACTGAAGCTTTCTTT. Translating it yields CASSYSGGQTEAFF. The chain uses TRBV6-5 and TRBJ1-1; possibly TRBD1 for D (6 bases). The CDR3 length is 14 residues. Trimming stripped 0 bases from V and 5 bases from J, with 10 bases between. The germline V gene encodes CDR1 MNHEY and CDR2 SVGAGI.

This clonotype was counted many times. V usage is TRBV7-6 and J usage is TRBJ2-3, with TRBD1 matching over 7 bases. CDR1 is SGHVS and CDR2 is FNYEAQ in the germline V gene. Trimming took 0 bases from V and 2 from J; bases not matched to a gene: 8. The CDR3 runs 17 residues. The CDR3 is CASSLASRQGNTDTQYF. In DNA, the CDR3 is TGTGCCAGCAGCTTAGCGAGTAGACAGGGAAACACAGATACGCAGTATTTT.

This clonotype came up many times. V gene TRBV7-9 combines with J gene TRBJ1-1; TRBD1 agrees at 11 bases. The CDR3 length is 17 residues. J gave up 4 bases and V 2 bases, and 9 bases lay outside the gene matches. CDR1 is SEHNR and CDR2 is FQNEAQ in the germline V gene (reference sequence). CDR3 in DNA: TGTGCCAGCAGCTTAATTACCGGACAGGGGGCTTTCACTGAAGCTTTCTTT. This gives the protein CASSLITGQGAFTEAFF.

Ten or more counts support this clonotype. Here the CDR3 reads CASSLDVWGTASTDTQYF. The CDR3, as DNA: TGTGCCAGCAGCTTAGACGTTTGGGGGACAGCAAGCACAGATACGCAGTATTTT. The rearrangement uses TRBV11-2 and TRBJ2-3; 7 bases align to TRBD1. After removal of 0 bases from V and 0 bases from J, the junction contained 9 bases not matched to a gene. The CDR3 length is 18 residues. Germline lookup yields CDR1 SGHAT and CDR2 FQNNGV.

This clonotype was counted ten times or more. The chain employs TRBV3-1 and TRBJ1-6; D gene unclear. CDR3 length: 18 residues. Trimming cost V 1 base and J 2 bases, with 15 bases left between them. In germline, CDR1 is LGHDT, CDR2 YNNKEL (reference sequence). CDR3 loop: CASSQGRPDGAYNSPLHF. As DNA, the CDR3 is TGTGCCAGCAGCCAAGGCCGACCGGATGGTGCCTATAATTCACCCCTCCACTTT.

The table lists this clonotype with many counts. J is TRBJ1-6 and V is TRBV6-2 or TRBV6-3, with no clear D. This CDR3 region has 15 residues. Germline CDR1 and CDR2: MNHEY and SVGEGT. Trimming left V 2 bases short and J 9 bases short, with 14 bases between. DNA of the CDR3: TGTGCCAGCAGTTACGGCGCCTCGCCAATTTCACCCCTCCACTTT. Its translation: CASSYGASPISPLHF.

The CDR3 sequence: CASSYSGGRPDTQYF. In nucleotides, the CDR3 is TGTGCCAGCAGCTATAGCGGGGGGCGGCCAGATACGCAGTATTTT. The chain employs TRBV12-3 or TRBV12-4 and TRBJ2-3; 10 bases align to TRBD2. V shed 6 bases, J shed 4 bases, and the junction held 7 bases outside the gene matches. The CDR3 is 15 amino acids.

This chain uses TRBV23-1 with TRBJ1-6; tentative D call: TRBD1 (5 bases). TRBV23-1 is known as an ORF, though its function is uncertain. CDR3 length: 15 residues. The germline V and J ends were trimmed by 0 bases and 3 bases, with 6 bases remaining between them. The CDR3 DNA follows: TGCGCCAGCAGTCAATCGGACAACTATAATTCACCCCTCCACTTT. It translates to CASSQSDNYNSPLHF.

This clonotype has ten or more counts. This chain joins TRBV28 and TRBJ1-2, with 10 bases matching TRBD1. Per the germline V gene, CDR1 is MDHEN and CDR2 is SYDVKM. The CDR3 extends over 15 amino acids. The V segment lost 6 bases and the J segment 6 bases; nucleotides outside the gene matches: 10. CDR3 sequence: CASSSGTGVRDGYTF. As DNA, the CDR3 is TGTGCCAGCAGCTCCGGGACAGGGGTGAGGGATGGCTACACCTTC.

In DNA, the CDR3 is TGCAGTGCGCCTAGCGGGGGGGGTCGAGGGACCCAGTACTTC. This sequence encodes CSAPSGGGRGTQYF. The V call is TRBV20-1, the J call TRBJ2-5; 12 bases are a match to TRBD2. The CDR3 has 14 residues. The V and J ends lost 6 bases and 7 bases, in that order; junction bases with no gene match: 9. CDR1 is DFQATT and CDR2 is SNEGSKA in the germline V gene (reference sequence).

This rearrangement joins TRBV6-5 to TRBJ2-1; D call uncertain. The CDR3 consists of 14 residues. Germline V gene data show CDR1 as MNHEY and CDR2 as SVGAGI. The ends were cut back, 1 base at V and 10 bases at J, with 14 bases in the middle. CDR3: CASSYFQAVGEQFF. DNA of the CDR3: TGTGCCAGCAGTTACTTTCAGGCAGTAGGGGAGCAGTTCTTC.